The clone carrying this TCR beta chain has only one observation. Its target is not known. This CDR3 contains 16 residues. Trimming cost V 4 bases and J 2 bases; bases outside gene matches: 8. CDR1 is SGHRS and CDR2 is YFSETQ in the germline V gene. The sample originates from a study of T cell responses to AZD1222 COVID-19 vaccine. Using immunoSEQ multiplex PCR, the repertoire was profiled, and TCRdb retains in-frame clones only, with some absent. Of around 140,000 clones in the sample, 80% to 95% are singletons; the top ten hold approximately 3.8%. Study observations and caveats: Dominant at 160-218 and 743-854, vaccine-associated CD4 TCRs also spanned spike. Following two doses of AZD1222, Spike-specific TCR breadth and depth rose. Repertoire sampling happened only post peak T cell response.

Sequencing was performed on peripheral blood, taken 28 days after the second AZD1222 dose. The receptor comes from an adult who received the AZD1222 COVID-19 vaccine. V is TRBV5-1 and J is TRBJ2-5; 10 bases match TRBD1. The CDR3 region is CASSGWTGGRQETQYF. In DNA form, the CDR3 reads TGCGCCAGCAGCGGATGGACAGGGGGTCGACAAGAGACCCAGTACTTC.